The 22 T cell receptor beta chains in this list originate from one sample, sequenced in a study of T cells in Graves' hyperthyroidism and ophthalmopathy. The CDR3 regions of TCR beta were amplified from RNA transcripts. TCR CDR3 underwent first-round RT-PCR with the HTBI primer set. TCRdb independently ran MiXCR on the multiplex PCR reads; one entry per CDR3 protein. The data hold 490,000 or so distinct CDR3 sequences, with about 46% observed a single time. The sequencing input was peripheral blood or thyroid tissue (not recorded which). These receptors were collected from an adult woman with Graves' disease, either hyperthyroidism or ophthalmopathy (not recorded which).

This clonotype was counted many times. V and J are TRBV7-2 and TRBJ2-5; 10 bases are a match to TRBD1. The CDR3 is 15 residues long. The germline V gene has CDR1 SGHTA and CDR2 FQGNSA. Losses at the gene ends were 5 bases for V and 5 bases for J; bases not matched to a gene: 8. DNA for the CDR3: TGTGCCAGCAGCATTCACGGGACAGGGGACGAGACCCAGTACTTC. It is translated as CASSIHGTGDETQYF.

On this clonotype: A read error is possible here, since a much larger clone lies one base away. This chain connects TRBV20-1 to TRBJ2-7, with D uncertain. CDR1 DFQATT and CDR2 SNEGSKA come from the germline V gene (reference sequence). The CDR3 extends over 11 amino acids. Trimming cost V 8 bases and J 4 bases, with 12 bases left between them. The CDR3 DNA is TGCAGTATGATTGGGGTTTACGAGCAGTACTTC. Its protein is CSMIGVYEQYF.

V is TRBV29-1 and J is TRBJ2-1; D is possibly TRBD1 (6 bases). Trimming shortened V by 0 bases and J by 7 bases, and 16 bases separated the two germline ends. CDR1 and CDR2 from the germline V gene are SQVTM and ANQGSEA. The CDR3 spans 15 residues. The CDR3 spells CSVEDPGGAWNEQFF. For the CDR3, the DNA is TGCAGCGTTGAAGATCCTGGGGGCGCGTGGAATGAGCAGTTCTTC.

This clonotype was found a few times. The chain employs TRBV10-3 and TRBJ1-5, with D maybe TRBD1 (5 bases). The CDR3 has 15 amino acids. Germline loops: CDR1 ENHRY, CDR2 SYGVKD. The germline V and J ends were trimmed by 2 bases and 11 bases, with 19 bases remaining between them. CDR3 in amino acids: CAISENYDRSETQHF. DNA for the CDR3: TGTGCCATCAGTGAGAACTATGACAGATCAGAGACCCAGCATTTT.

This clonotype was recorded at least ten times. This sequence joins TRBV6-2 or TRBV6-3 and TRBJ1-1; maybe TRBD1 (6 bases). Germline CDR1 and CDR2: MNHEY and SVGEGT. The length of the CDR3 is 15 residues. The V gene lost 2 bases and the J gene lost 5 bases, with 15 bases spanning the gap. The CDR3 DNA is TGTGCCAGCAGTTACCGAAACAGGGTAGGAACTGAAGCTTTCTTT. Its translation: CASSYRNRVGTEAFF.

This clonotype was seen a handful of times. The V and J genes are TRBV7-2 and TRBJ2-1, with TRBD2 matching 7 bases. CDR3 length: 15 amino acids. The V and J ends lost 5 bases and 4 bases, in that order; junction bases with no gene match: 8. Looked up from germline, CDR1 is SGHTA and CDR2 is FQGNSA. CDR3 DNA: TGTGCCAGCAGCCCTTCGGGACTACCTTACAATGAGCAGTTCTTC. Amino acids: CASSPSGLPYNEQFF.

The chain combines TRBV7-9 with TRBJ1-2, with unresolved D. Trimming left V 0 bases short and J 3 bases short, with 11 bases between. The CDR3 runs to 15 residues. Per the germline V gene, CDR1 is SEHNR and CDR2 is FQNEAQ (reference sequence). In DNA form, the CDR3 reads TGTGCCAGCAGCTTAGCACAAGGGCAGTACTATGGCTACACCTTC. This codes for CASSLAQGQYYGYTF.

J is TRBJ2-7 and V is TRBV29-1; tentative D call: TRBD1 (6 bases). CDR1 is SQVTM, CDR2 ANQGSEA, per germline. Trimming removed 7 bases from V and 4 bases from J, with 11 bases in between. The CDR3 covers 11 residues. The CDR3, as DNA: TGCAGCGCGTGGGACAATTACGAGCAGTACTTC. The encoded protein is CSAWDNYEQYF.

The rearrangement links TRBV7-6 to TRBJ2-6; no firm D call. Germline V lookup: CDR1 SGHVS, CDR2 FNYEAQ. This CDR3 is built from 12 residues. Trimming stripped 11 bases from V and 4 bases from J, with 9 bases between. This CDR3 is CAGMRGANVLTF. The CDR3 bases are TGTGCCGGGATGCGAGGGGCCAACGTCCTGACTTTC.

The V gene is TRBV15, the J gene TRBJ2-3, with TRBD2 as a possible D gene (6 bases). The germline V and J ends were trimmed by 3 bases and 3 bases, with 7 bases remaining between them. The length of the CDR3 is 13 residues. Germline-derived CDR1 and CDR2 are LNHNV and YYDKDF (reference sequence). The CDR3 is CATSRGGTDTQYF. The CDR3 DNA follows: TGTGCCACCAGCAGGGGGGGAACAGATACGCAGTATTTT.

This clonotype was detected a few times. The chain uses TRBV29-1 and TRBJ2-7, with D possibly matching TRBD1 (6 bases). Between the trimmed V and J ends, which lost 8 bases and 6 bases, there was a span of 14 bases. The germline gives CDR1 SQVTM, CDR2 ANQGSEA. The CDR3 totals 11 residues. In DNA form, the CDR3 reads TGCAGCTTGGACCAGGGGAGCGAGCAGTACTTC. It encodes CSLDQGSEQYF.

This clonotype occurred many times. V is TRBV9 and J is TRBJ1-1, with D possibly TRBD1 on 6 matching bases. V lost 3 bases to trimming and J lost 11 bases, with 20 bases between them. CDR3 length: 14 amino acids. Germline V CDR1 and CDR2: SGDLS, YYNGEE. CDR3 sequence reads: CASSAGATLDRAFF. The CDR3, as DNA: TGTGCCAGCAGCGCCGGGGCCACCCTTGACAGGGCTTTCTTT.

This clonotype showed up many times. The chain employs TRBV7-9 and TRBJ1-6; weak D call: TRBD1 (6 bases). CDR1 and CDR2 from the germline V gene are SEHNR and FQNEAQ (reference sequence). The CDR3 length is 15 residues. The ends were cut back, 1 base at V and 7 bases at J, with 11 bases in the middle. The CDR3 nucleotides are TGTGCCAGCAGCTTAGAGGGGACAAAGAATTCACCCCTCCACTTT. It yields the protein CASSLEGTKNSPLHF. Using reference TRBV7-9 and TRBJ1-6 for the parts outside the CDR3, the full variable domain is DTGVSQNPRHKITKRGQNVTFRCDPISEHNRLYWYRQTLGQGPEFLTYFQNEAQLEKSRLLSDRFSAERPKGSFSTLEIQRTEQGDSAMYLCASSLEGTKNSPLHFGNGTRLTVT.

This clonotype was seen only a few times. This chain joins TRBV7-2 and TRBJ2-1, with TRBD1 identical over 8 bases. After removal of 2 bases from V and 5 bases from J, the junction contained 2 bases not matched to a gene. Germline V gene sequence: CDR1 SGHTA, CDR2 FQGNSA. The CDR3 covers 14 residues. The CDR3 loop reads CASSLRTGNNEQFF. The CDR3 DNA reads TGTGCCAGCAGCTTAAGGACAGGGAACAATGAGCAGTTCTTC.

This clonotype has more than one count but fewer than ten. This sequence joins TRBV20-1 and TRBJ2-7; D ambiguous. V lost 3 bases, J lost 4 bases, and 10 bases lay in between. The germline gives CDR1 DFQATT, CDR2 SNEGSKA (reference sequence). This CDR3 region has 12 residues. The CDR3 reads CSASIGEYEQYF. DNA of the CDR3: TGCAGTGCTAGTATAGGCGAATACGAGCAGTACTTC.

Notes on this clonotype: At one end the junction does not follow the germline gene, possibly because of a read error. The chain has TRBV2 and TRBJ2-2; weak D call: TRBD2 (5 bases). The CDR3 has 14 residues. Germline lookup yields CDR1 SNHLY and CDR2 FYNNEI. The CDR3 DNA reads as TGTGCCAGCCGGCTAGGGAAGAACACCGGGGAGCTGTCTTGG. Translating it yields CASRLGKNTGELSW.

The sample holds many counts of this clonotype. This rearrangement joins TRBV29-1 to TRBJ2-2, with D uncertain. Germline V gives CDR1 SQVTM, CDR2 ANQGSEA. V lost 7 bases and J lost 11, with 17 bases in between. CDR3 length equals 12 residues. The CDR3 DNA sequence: TGCAGCGCCGGGTTGCCGCGAGGCGAGCTGTTTTTT. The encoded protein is CSAGLPRGELFF.

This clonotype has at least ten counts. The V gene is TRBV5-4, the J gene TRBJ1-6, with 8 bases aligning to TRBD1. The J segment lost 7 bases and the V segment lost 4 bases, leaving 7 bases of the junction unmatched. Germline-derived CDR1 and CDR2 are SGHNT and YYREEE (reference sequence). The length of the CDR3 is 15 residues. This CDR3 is CASSLIDRGNSPLHF. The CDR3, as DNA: TGTGCCAGCAGCCTCATTGACAGGGGCAATTCACCCCTCCACTTT.

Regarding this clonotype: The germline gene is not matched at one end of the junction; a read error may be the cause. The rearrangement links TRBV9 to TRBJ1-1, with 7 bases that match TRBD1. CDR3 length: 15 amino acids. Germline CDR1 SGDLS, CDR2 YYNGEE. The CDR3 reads CASGVDDRENTEAFF. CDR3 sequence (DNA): TGTGCCAGCGGCGTAGATGACAGGGAGAACACTGAAGCTTTCTTT.

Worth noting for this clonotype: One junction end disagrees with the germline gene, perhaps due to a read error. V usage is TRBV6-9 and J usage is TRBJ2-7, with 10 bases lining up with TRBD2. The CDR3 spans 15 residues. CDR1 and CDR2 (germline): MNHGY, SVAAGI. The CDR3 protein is CASSYSSGGSYEQYF. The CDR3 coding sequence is TGTGCCAGCAGCTATTCTAGCGGGGGCTCCTACGAGCAGTACTTC.

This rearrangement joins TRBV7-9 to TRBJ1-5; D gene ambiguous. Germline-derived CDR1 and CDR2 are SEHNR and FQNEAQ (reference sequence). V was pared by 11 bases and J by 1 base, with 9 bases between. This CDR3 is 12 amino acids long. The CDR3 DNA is TGTGCCTCGGCAGGCAGCAATCAGCCCCAGCATTTT. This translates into CASAGSNQPQHF.

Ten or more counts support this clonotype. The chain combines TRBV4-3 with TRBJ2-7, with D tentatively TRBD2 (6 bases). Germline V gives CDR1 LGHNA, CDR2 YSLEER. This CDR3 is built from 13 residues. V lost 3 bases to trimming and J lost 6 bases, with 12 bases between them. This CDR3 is CASSQEEGLEQYF. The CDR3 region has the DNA TGCGCCAGCAGCCAGGAGGAGGGGCTCGAGCAGTACTTC.